What follows are 25 T cell receptor beta chains derived from one specimen sequenced in a study of glioma-infiltrating T cells. The iRepertoire nested amplicon-rescue multiplex PCR amplified TCR alpha and beta CDR3s from RNA. Each CDR3 protein gets one entry after TCRdb re-called the multiplex PCR reads with MiXCR. Here the sample spans about 380,000 distinct CDR3 sequences, 41% being singletons. The sample was glioma tissue, nonneoplastic brain tissue, or PBMCs (not recorded which). The origin of the receptors is a human donor with low-grade glioma or glioblastoma, undergoing nonglioma brain surgery, or in good health (not recorded which).

The chain carries TRBV7-2 and TRBJ2-7; D not certain. V lost 1 base and J 2 bases, leaving 9 bases between the germline ends. Germline loops: CDR1 SGHTA, CDR2 FQGNSA. The CDR3 length is 14 residues. CDR3 in amino acids: CASSLGSSAYEQYF. The CDR3 DNA reads TGTGCCAGCAGCTTAGGTTCCTCCGCCTACGAGCAGTACTTC.

This clonotype was counted a few times. The J gene is TRBJ1-1, the V gene TRBV4-2; no clear D gene. The CDR3 spans 12 residues. V was cut by 11 bases and J by 1 base, with 11 bases left in between. The germline CDR1 and CDR2 sequences are LGHNA and YNFKEQ. The CDR3 bases are TGTGCCTCCCCACACTGGAACACTGAAGCTTTCTTT. This sequence encodes CASPHWNTEAFF.

As to this clonotype: A much larger clone is a single base away; this may be a read error. The rearrangement uses TRBV15 and TRBJ1-4, with a possible D match to TRBD1 (5 bases). Germline CDR1 reads LNHNV; CDR2 reads YYDKDF (reference sequence). This CDR3 is built from 13 residues. V lost 5 bases to trimming and J lost 14 bases, with 18 bases between them. CDR3 sequence: CATSWDEGGVLFF. The CDR3 DNA follows: TGTGCCACCAGCTGGGACGAGGGAGGAGTTCTGTTTTTT.

This clonotype was counted many times. This chain connects TRBV27 to TRBJ2-7, with TRBD2 matching over 9 bases. CDR1 and CDR2 (germline): MNHEY, SMNVEV (reference sequence). J was trimmed by 3 bases and V by 6 bases; bases with no gene match: 9. The CDR3 is made up of 15 amino acids. Here the CDR3 DNA reads TGTGCCAGCAGCCGTTCGGGGACTAGCCTCTACGAGCAGTACTTC. Its translation: CASSRSGTSLYEQYF.

The chain has TRBV28 and TRBJ2-1; 9 bases line up with TRBD2. The ends lost 6 bases at V and 0 bases at J; junction bases unmatched: 6. The CDR3 extends over 16 amino acids. The germline CDR1 and CDR2 sequences are MDHEN and SYDVKM. The CDR3 DNA reads TGTGCCAGCAGATTTTATAGCGGGAGCTCCTACAATGAGCAGTTCTTC. It encodes CASRFYSGSSYNEQFF.

This rearrangement joins TRBV6-2 or TRBV6-3 to TRBJ2-5; 16 positions match TRBD2. Germline loops: CDR1 MNHEY, CDR2 SVGEGT. The CDR3 contains 16 residues. Trimming cost V 6 bases and J 3 bases; bases outside gene matches: 4. The CDR3 reads CASSQGTSGREETQYF. As DNA, the CDR3 is TGTGCCAGCAGCCAGGGGACTAGCGGGAGGGAAGAGACCCAGTACTTC.

The rearrangement joins TRBV4-1 to TRBJ2-7, with 13 positions matching TRBD2. CDR3 length: 16 residues. V was clipped by 4 bases and J by 7 bases; unmatched bases: 10. Per germline, CDR1 MGHRA and CDR2 YSYEKL. The CDR3 region is CASSPGLAGAAREQYF. The CDR3 DNA sequence: TGCGCCAGCAGCCCAGGACTAGCGGGAGCCGCTAGAGAGCAGTACTTC.

The chain recombines TRBV6-2 or TRBV6-3 with TRBJ2-5; 7 nucleotides agree with TRBD1. The germline V gene has CDR1 MNHEY and CDR2 SVGEGT. V lost 2 bases, J lost 5 bases, and 2 bases stayed unmatched. The CDR3 is 13 amino acids. The CDR3 bases are TGTGCCAGCAGTTACGGGACAGTTGAGACCCAGTACTTC. This codes for CASSYGTVETQYF.

Of note for this clonotype: A much larger clone lies a single base off, so this may be a read error. Since no conserved phenylalanine or tryptophan closes the CDR3, a read error is the likely cause. The chain couples TRBV20-1 to TRBJ2-7; unclear D gene. The CDR3 has 11 amino acids. Trimming left V 5 bases short and J 5 bases short, with 10 bases between. In germline, CDR1 is DFQATT, CDR2 SNEGSKA (reference sequence). The CDR3 DNA follows: TGCAGTGCTGGCCGGACCCACGAGCAGTACTCC. It is translated as CSAGRTHEQYS.

This chain connects TRBV20-1 to TRBJ2-7; 9 bases line up with TRBD2. Unmatched junction bases numbered 9, after V lost 6 bases and J lost 3 bases. The length of the CDR3 is 14 residues. Germline V gives CDR1 DFQATT, CDR2 SNEGSKA (reference sequence). The CDR3 sequence is CSAPSASGNYEQYF. Written as DNA, the CDR3 is TGCAGTGCCCCGAGTGCTAGCGGGAACTACGAGCAGTACTTC.

This chain links TRBV7-2 with TRBJ2-1; 8 bases line up with TRBD2. Losses at the gene ends were 8 bases for V and 6 bases for J; bases not matched to a gene: 9. Germline CDR1 is SGHTA and CDR2 is FQGNSA. The CDR3 is 14 amino acids. As DNA, the CDR3 is TGTGCCAGCTCCTCCGAGCGGGAGAGCAATGAGCAGTTCTTC. Translated: CASSSERESNEQFF.

As to this clonotype: It may be a read error: a sequence one base away is much more abundant. The chain has TRBV28 and TRBJ2-1; the match to TRBD2 covers 11 bases. CDR1 and CDR2 from the germline V gene are MDHEN and SYDVKM. The CDR3 runs 16 residues. CDR3 bases: TGTGCCAGCAGTGCACTAGCGGGAGCGCATTACAATGAGCAGATCTTC. Translating it yields CASSALAGAHYNEQIF.

This chain connects TRBV2 to TRBJ2-1; 9 bases fit TRBD2. This CDR3 is 15 amino acids long. Germline V CDR1 and CDR2: SNHLY, FYNNEI. Trimming took 2 bases from V and 6 from J; bases not matched to a gene: 5. This chain's CDR3 is CASSETSGLSNEQFF. The CDR3 bases are TGTGCCAGCAGTGAAACTAGCGGGCTGTCCAATGAGCAGTTCTTC.

Note on this clonotype: The junction differs from germline at one of its ends, possibly a read error. The chain joins TRBV7-2 to TRBJ1-1; D remains unclear. The CDR3 has 15 amino acids. Per germline, CDR1 SGHTA and CDR2 FQGNSA. CDR3 region: CASSFRGFDNSPPHF. In DNA form, the CDR3 reads TGTGCCAGCAGCTTCCGGGGATTCGATAATTCACCCCCCCACTTT.

This clonotype was picked up many times. The rearrangement joins TRBV20-1 to TRBJ2-7, with 7 bases lining up with TRBD1. The V and J ends lost 6 bases and 3 bases, in that order; junction bases with no gene match: 11. This CDR3 has 14 residues. Germline CDR1 DFQATT, CDR2 SNEGSKA (reference sequence). The CDR3 coding sequence is TGCAGTGCAAATAATGACAGGGACGGCTACGAGCAGTACTTC. Translation gives CSANNDRDGYEQYF.

The chain has TRBV27 and TRBJ1-5; no definite D call. The CDR3 consists of 13 residues. Germline CDR1 MNHEY, CDR2 SMNVEV (reference sequence). V lost 5 bases and J lost 5, with 10 bases in between. The CDR3 sequence is CASSPGADQPQHF. The CDR3 nucleotides read TGTGCCAGCAGTCCCGGCGCGGATCAGCCCCAGCATTTT.

The chain links TRBV11-2 to TRBJ2-7; TRBD1 agrees at 7 bases. Germline trimming cut 5 bases from V and 3 bases from J; bases unmatched to any gene: 10. The CDR3 is made up of 15 amino acids. CDR1 and CDR2 from the germline V gene are SGHAT and FQNNGV. The CDR3 sequence is CASSAMGTAYYEQYF. The DNA of the CDR3 is TGTGCCAGCAGCGCGATGGGGACAGCGTACTACGAGCAGTACTTC.

Only a few counts were recorded for this clonotype. The chain uses TRBV18 and TRBJ2-6; D may be TRBD1 (6 bases). There are 15 residues in the CDR3. With 5 bases removed from V and 6 bases from J, the gap between germline ends came to 14 bases. Looked up from germline, CDR1 is KGHSH and CDR2 is LQKENI. Written as DNA, the CDR3 is TGTGCCAGCTCATCGGGACACGGTATGGCCAACGTCCTGACTTTC. Translating gives CASSSGHGMANVLTF.

As to this clonotype: Compared with germline, one end of the junction differs, possibly owing to a read error. The V and J genes are TRBV28 and TRBJ1-5; no definite D call. Germline CDR1 and CDR2: MDHEN and SYDVKM. The CDR3 is 13 amino acids. In DNA, the CDR3 is TGTGCCAGCAGTCCTGACGGGAATCAGTCCCAGCATTTT. Encoded protein: CASSPDGNQSQHF.

This clonotype was counted ten times or more. The chain couples TRBV20-1 to TRBJ2-7, with 7 nucleotides matching TRBD1. Germline trimming cut 3 bases from V and 4 bases from J; bases unmatched to any gene: 3. Germline V lookup: CDR1 DFQATT, CDR2 SNEGSKA (reference sequence). This CDR3 region has 12 residues. The CDR3 nucleotides read TGCAGTGCTAGGGGGACAGCTTACGAGCAGTACTTC. Protein product: CSARGTAYEQYF.

Notes on this clonotype: The CDR3 end shows no conserved phenylalanine or tryptophan, and so a read error is likely. The rearrangement joins TRBV6-5 to TRBJ2-7; unclear D gene. Germline CDR1 reads MNHEY; CDR2 reads SVGAGI. The CDR3 contains 17 residues. The V end lost 4 bases, the J end lost 3 bases, and 22 bases lay between the germline ends. Here the CDR3 reads CASSSSGLGRRVYEQYL. In DNA, the CDR3 is TGTGCCAGCAGTTCCTCCGGCCTAGGGCGAAGGGTCTACGAGCAGTACCTC.

Comments on this clonotype: This clone may be a read error of a much larger clone one base away. J is TRBJ2-1 and V is TRBV20-1, with a tentative D call TRBD1 (6 bases). Trimming left V 5 bases short and J 8 bases short, with 16 bases between. CDR1 is DFQATT, CDR2 SNEGSKA, per germline (reference sequence). CDR3 length: 13 amino acids. The DNA for the CDR3 is TGCAGTGCTCCTTGGACAGCAAACGATGAGCAGTTCTTC. This translates into CSAPWTANDEQFF.

The V call is TRBV5-4, the J call TRBJ1-1, with D hard to call. V lost 1 base to trimming and J lost 0 bases, with 10 bases between them. This CDR3 has 15 amino acids. Germline assignment: CDR1 SGHNT and CDR2 YYREEE (reference sequence). CDR3 sequence: CASSLLGKLNTEAFF. CDR3 coding DNA: TGTGCCAGCAGCTTGTTGGGAAAGTTGAACACTGAAGCTTTCTTT.

Points on this clonotype: A read error is possible here, since a much larger clone lies one base away. The DNA of the CDR3 is TGTGCCAGCAGACGGGGAGGGGCTCACACTGAAGCTTTCTTT. Amino acids: CASRRGGAHTEAFF. The chain carries TRBV7-9 and TRBJ1-1; D possibly corresponds to TRBD1 (5 bases). CDR1 is SEHNR, CDR2 FQNEAQ, per germline (reference sequence). V was clipped by 6 bases and J by 3 bases, with 14 bases between them. This CDR3 is built from 14 residues.

This clonotype was seen repeatedly, ten times or more. The chain combines TRBV27 with TRBJ2-7; D might be TRBD2 (6 bases). CDR1 and CDR2 (germline): MNHEY, SMNVEV (reference sequence). V dropped 2 bases and J dropped 0 bases, with 8 bases sitting between them. The CDR3 is made up of 14 amino acids. The chain's CDR3 is CASSLRRDSYEQYF. In DNA, the CDR3 is TGTGCCAGCAGTTTAAGGCGGGACTCCTACGAGCAGTACTTC.